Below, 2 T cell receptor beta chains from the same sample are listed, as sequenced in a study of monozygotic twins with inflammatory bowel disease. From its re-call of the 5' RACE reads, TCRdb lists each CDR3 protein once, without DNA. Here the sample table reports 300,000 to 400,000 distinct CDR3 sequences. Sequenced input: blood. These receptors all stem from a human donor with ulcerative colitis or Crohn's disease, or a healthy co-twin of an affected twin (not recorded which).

CDR3 residues: CASSSGRGTSGPYNEQFF. The rearrangement links TRBV5-1 to TRBJ2-1; the D call from TCRdb, TRBD2, cannot be confirmed without DNA. Germline loops: CDR1 SGHRS, CDR2 YFSETQ. This CDR3 spans 18 amino acids.

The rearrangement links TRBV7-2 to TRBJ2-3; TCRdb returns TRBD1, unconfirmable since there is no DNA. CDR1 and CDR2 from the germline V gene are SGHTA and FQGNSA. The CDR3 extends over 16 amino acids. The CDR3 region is CASSLERSGGASAQYF.